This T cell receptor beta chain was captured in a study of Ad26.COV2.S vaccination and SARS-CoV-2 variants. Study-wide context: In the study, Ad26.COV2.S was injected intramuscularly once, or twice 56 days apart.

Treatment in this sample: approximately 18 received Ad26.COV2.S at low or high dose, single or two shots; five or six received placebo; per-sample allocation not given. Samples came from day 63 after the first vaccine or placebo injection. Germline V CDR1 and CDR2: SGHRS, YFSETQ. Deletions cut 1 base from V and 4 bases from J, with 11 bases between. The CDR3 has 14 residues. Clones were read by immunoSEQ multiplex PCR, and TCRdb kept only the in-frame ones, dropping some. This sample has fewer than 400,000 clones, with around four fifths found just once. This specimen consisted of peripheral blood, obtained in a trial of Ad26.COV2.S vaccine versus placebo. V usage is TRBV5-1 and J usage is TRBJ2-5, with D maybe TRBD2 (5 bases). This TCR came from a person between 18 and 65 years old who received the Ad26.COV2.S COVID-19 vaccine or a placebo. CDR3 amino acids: CASSLIGRGETQYF. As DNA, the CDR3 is TGCGCCAGCAGCTTGATTGGCCGGGGAGAGACCCAGTACTTC.